Below are 2 T cell receptor beta chains sequenced from a single sample in a study of cytomegalovirus exposure and HLA in healthy donors. The PCR employed 60 Vbeta primers together with 13 Jbeta primers. Sequenced by immunoSEQ multiplex PCR; TCRdb stores in-frame clones only, minus some. The profile shows roughly 110,000 clones, 74% of them singletons. The sequencing sample was made of PBMCs. These receptors were taken from a woman aged 40 to 55 in good health and CMV-seropositive.

The V gene is TRBV6-4, the J gene TRBJ1-2; D might be TRBD1 (6 bases). Per germline, CDR1 MRHNA and CDR2 SNTAGT. The length of the CDR3 is 13 residues. Trimming shortened V by 4 bases and J by 9 bases, and 15 bases separated the two germline ends. The CDR3 DNA reads as TGTGCCAGCAGTGGGGCGGGGGGGCAATGCTACACCTTC. This translates into CASSGAGGQCYTF.

The V call is TRBV7-3, the J call TRBJ2-5, with D possibly matching TRBD1 (5 bases). The CDR3 runs to 14 residues. The V end was cut by 5 bases, the J end by 11 bases, with 21 bases between. Looked up from germline, CDR1 is SGHTA and CDR2 is FQGTGA. In nucleotides, the CDR3 is TGTGCCAGCAGCGCCGACAGCCTGGGTAGTGAGCAGTACTTC. Translated: CASSADSLGSEQYF.